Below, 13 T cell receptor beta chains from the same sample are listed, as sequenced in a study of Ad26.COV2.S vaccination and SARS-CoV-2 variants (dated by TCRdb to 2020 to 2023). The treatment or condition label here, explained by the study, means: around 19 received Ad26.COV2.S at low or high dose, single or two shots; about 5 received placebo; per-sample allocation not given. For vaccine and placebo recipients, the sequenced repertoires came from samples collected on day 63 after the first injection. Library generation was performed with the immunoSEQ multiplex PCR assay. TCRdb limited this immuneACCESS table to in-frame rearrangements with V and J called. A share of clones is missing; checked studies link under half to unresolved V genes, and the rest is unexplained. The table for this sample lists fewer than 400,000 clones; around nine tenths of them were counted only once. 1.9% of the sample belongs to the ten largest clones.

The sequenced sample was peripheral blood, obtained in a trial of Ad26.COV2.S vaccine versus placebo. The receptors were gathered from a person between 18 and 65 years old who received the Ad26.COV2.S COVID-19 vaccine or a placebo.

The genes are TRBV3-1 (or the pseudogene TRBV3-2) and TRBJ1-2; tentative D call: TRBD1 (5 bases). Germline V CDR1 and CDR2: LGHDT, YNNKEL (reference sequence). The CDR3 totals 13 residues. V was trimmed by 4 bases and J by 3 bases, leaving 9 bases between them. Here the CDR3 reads CASSPQGDYGYTF. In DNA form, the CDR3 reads TGTGCCAGCAGCCCTCAGGGAGACTATGGCTACACCTTC.

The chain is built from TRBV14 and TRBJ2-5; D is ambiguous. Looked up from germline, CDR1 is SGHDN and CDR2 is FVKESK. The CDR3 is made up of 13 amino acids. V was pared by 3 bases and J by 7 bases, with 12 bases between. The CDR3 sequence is CASSQTPVTTQYF. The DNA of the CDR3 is TGTGCCAGCAGCCAGACCCCGGTTACGACCCAGTACTTC.

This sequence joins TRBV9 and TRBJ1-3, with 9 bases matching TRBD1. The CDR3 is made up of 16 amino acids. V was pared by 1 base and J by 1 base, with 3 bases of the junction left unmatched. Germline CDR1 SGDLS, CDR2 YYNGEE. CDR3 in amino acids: CASSVNGQGSGNTIYF. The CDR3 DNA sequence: TGTGCCAGCAGCGTAAACGGACAGGGGTCTGGAAACACCATATATTTT. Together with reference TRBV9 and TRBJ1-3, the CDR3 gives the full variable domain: DSGVTQTPKHLITATGQRVTLRCSPRSGDLSVYWYQQSLDQGLQFLIQYYNGEERAKGNILERFSAQQFPDLHSELNLSSLELGDSALYFCASSVNGQGSGNTIYFGEGSWLTVV.

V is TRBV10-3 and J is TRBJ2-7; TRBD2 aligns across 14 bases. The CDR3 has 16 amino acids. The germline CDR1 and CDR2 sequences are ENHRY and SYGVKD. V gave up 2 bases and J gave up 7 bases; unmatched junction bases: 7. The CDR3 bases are TGTGCCATCAGTGAGGCCCCGGGACTAGCGGGAGATGAGCAGTACTTC. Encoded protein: CAISEAPGLAGDEQYF.

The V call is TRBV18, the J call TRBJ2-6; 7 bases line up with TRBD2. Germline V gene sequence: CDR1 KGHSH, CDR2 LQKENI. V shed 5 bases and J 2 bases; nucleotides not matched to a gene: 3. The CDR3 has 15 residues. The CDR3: CASSNGGAGANVLTF. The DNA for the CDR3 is TGTGCCAGCTCAAATGGGGGGGCTGGGGCCAACGTCCTGACTTTC.

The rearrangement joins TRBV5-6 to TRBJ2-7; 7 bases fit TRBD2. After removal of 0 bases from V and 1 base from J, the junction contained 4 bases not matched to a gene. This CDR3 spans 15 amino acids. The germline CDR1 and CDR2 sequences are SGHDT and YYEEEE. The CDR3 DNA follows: TGTGCCAGCAGCTTGGACGATAGCGGGTCCTACGAGCAGTACTTC. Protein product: CASSLDDSGSYEQYF.

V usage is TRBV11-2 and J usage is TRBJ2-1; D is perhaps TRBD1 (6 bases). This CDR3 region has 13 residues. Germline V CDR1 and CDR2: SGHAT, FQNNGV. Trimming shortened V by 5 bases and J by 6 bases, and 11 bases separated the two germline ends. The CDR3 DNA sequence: TGTGCCAGCAGCCAGGGACAACTCAATGAGCAGTTCTTC. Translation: CASSQGQLNEQFF.

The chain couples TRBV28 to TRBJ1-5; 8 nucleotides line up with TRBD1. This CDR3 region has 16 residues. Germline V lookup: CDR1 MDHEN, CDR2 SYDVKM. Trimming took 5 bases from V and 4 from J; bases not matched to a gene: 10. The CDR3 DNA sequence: TGTGCCAGCAGTCCTCACTCTGGACAGGGAAATCAGCCCCAGCATTTT. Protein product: CASSPHSGQGNQPQHF.

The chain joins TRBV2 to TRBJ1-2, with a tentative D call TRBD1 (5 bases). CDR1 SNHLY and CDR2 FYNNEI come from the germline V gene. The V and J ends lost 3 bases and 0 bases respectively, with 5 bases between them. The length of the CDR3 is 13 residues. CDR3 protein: CASSETANYGYTF. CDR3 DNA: TGTGCCAGCAGTGAGACAGCTAACTATGGCTACACCTTC.

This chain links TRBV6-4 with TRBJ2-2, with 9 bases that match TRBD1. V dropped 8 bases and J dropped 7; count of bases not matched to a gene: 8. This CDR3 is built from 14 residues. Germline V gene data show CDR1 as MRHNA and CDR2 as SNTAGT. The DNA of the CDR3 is TGTGCCAGCGGAGTGACAGGGGGAGACGGGGAGCTGTTTTTT. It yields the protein CASGVTGGDGELFF.

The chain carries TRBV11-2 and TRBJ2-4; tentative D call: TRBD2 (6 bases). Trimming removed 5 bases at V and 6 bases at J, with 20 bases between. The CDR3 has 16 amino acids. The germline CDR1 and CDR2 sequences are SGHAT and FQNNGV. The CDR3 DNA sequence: TGTGCCAGCAGCGACCTTGATAGGGGAGGAAGAAACATTCAGTACTTC. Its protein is CASSDLDRGGRNIQYF.

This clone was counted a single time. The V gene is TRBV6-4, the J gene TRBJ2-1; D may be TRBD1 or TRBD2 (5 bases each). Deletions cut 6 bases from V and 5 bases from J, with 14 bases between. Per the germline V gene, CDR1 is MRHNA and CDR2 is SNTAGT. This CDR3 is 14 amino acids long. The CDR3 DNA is TGTGCCAGCAGGAGGAAGGGACCCGACAATGAGCAGTTCTTC. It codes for CASRRKGPDNEQFF.

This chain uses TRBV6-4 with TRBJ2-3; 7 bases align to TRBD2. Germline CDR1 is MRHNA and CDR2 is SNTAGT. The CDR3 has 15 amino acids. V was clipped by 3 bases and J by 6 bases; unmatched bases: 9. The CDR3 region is CASSELAGERDTQYF. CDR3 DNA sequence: TGTGCCAGCAGTGAACTGGCGGGAGAGAGGGATACGCAGTATTTT.